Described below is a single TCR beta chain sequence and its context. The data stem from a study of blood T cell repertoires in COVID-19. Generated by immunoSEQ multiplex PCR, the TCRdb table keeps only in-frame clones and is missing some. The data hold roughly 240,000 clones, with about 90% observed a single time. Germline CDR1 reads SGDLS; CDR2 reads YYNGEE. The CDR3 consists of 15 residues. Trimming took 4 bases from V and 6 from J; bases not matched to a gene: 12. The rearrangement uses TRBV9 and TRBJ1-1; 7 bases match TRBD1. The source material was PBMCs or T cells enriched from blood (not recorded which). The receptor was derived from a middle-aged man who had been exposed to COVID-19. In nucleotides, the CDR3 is TGTGCCAGCAGCATACTAGACAGGGAGACGGCTGAAGCTTTCTTT. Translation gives CASSILDRETAEAFF.